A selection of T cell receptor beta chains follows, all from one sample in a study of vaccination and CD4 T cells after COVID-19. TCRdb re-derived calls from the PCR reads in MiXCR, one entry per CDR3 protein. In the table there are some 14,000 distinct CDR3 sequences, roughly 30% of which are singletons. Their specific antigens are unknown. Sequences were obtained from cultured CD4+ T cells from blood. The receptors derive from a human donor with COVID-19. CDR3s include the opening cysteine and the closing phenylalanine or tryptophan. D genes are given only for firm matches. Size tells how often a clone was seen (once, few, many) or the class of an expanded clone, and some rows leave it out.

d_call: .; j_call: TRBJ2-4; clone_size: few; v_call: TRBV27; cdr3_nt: TGTGCCAGCAGGCCTCGGGAGTTGATAGCCAAAAACATTCAGTACTTC; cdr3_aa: CASRPRELIAKNIQYF
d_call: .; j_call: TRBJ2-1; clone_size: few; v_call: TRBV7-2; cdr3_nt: TGTGCCAGCAGCACGGACTACTATGAGCAGTTCTTC; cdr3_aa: CASSTDYYEQFF
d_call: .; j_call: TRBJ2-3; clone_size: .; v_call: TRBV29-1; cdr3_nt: TGCAGCGTTTCACTAGAGTTAGATACGCAGTATTTT; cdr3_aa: CSVSLELDTQYF
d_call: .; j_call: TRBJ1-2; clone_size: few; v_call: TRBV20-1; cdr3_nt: TGCAGTGGCCCGGTCGAGACCTATGGCTACACCTTC; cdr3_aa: CSGPVETYGYTF
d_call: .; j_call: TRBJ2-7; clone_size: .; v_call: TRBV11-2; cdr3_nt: TGTGCCAGCGGGAGGGGGGAGTCCTACGAGCAGTACTTC; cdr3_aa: CASGRGESYEQYF
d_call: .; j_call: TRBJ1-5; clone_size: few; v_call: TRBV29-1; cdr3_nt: TGCAGCGTGGCCGGGACCAATCAGCCCCAGCATTTT; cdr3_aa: CSVAGTNQPQHF
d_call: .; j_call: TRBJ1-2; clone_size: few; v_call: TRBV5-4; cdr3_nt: TGTGCCAGCAGCTTCGGTAGCGGGATTCGGGATGGCTACACCTTC; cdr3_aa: CASSFGSGIRDGYTF
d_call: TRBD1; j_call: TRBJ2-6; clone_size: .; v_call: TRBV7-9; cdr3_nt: TGTGCCATTGCGACAGGGGCTGGGGCCAACGTCCTGACTTTC; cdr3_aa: CAIATGAGANVLTF
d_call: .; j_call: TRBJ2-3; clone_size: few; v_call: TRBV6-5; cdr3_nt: TGTGCCAGCAGTTACAGGGATACGCAGTATTTT; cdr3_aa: CASSYRDTQYF
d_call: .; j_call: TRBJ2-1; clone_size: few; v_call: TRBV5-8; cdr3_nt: TGTGCCAGCAGCTTCGGGGTATACAATGAGCAGTTCTTC; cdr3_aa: CASSFGVYNEQFF
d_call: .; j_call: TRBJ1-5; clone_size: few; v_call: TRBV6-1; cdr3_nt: TGTGCCAGCAGTCCCAGGACGGGGGGGAGCAATCAGCCCCAGCATTTT; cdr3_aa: CASSPRTGGSNQPQHF
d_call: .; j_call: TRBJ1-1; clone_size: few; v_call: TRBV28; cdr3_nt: TGTGCCAGCACCGCGGCGGGGGCCGCTTTCTTT; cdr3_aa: CASTAAGAAFF
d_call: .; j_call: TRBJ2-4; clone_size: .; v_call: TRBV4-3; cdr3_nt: TGCGCCAGCAGCCAAGATGCCAGGGTTGCCAAAAACATTCAGTACTTC; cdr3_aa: CASSQDARVAKNIQYF
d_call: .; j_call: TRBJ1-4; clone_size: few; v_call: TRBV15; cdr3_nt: TGTGCCACCAGCAGAGATCGTGGGGCTCTGGGTGAAAAACTGTTTTTT; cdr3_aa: CATSRDRGALGEKLFF
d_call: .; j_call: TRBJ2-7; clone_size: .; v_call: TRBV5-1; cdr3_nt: TGCGCCAGCAGCTTGGATCCCAGGGGCTCCTACGAGCAGTACTTC; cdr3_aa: CASSLDPRGSYEQYF
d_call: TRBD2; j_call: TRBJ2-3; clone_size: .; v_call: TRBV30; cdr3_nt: TGTGCCTGGAGGGGGGGGGGTGTGACAGATACGCAGTATTTT; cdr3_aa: CAWRGGGVTDTQYF
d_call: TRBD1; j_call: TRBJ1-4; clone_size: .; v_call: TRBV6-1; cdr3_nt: TGTGCCAGCAGGTCCGGGACAGGGAATGAAAAACTGTTTTTT; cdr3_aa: CASRSGTGNEKLFF
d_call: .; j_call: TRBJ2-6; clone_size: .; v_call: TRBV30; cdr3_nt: TGTGCCTGGAGCTGGGGGGATTCTGGGGCCAACGTCCTGACTTTC; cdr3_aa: CAWSWGDSGANVLTF
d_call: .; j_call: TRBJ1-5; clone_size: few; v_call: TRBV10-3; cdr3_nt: TGTGCCATCAGCGCGGGACACCGAATCGAGCCCCAGCATTTT; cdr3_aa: CAISAGHRIEPQHF
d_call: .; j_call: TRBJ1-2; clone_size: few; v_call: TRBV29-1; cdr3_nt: TGCAGCGTTGAAGGTACAGGGAGGGGCTATGGCTACACCTTC; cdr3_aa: CSVEGTGRGYGYTF
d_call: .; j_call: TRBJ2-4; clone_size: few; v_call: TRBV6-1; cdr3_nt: TGTGCCAGCAGTGATTTAGGTGGTAGGGGCCTCGCCAAAAACATTCAGTACTTC; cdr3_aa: CASSDLGGRGLAKNIQYF
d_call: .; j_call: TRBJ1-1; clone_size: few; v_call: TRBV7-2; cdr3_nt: TGTGCCAGCACCCTTCGGGGGACGAGTAACACTGAAGCTTTCTTT; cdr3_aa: CASTLRGTSNTEAFF
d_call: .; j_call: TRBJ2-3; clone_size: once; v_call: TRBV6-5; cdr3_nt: TGTGCCAGCAGTTACTCCGAAATCTCCTCCACAGATACGCAGTATTTT; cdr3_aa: CASSYSEISSTDTQYF
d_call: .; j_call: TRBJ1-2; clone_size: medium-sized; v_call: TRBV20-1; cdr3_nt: TGCAGTGCCCAGGGAGGGCAGTTTGACTATGGCTACACCTTC; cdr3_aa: CSAQGGQFDYGYTF
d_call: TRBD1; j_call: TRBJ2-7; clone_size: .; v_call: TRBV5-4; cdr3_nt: TGTGCCAGCAGCTTGGGGCAGGGGGCCCATTACGAGCAGTACTTC; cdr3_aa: CASSLGQGAHYEQYF
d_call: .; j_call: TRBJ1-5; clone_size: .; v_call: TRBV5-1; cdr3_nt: TGCGCCAGCAGCGTCGAGGGTGTAGGGCCCCAGCATTTT; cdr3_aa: CASSVEGVGPQHF
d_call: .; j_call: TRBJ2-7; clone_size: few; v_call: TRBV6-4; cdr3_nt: TGTGCCAGCCACCAGGATCCGGCCAACGAGCAGTACTTC; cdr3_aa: CASHQDPANEQYF
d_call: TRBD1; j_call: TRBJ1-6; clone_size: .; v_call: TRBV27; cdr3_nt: TGTGCCAGCAGTCCGAAGACAGGGGCTGATTCACCCCTCCACTTT; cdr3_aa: CASSPKTGADSPLHF
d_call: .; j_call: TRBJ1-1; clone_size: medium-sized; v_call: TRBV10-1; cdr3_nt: TGCGCCAGCAGTGCCGACGGGAACACTGAAGCTTTCTTT; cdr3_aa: CASSADGNTEAFF
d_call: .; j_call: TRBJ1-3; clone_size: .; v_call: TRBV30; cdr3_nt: TGTGTCTGGAGTGTAGGGGCAGAAGGAAACACCATATATTTT; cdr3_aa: CVWSVGAEGNTIYF
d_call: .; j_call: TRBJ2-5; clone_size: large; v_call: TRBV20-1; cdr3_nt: TGCAGTGCCAGTCGTGTCGGGGGCTTTTCGGGAGAGACCCAGTACTTC; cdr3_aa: CSASRVGGFSGETQYF
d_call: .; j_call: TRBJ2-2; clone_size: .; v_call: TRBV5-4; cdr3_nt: TGTGCCAGCAGCGCTACGGCGATGGGGACCGGGGAGCTGTTTTTT; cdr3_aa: CASSATAMGTGELFF
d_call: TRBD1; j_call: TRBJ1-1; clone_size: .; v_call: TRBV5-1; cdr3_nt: TGCGCCAGCAGCCCTCAACAGGGGCGGGGGAACACTGAAGCTTTCTTT; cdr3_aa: CASSPQQGRGNTEAFF
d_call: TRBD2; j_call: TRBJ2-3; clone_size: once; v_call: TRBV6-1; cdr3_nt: TGTGCCAGCGGGGACGGGGGGGCGGGCACAGATACGCAGTATTTT; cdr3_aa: CASGDGGAGTDTQYF
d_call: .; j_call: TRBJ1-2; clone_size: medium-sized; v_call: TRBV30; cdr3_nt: TGTGCCTGGAGCCCCCAACAGGTTCACTATGGCTACACCTTC; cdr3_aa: CAWSPQQVHYGYTF
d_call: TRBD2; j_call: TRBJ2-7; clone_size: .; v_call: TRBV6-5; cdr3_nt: TGTGCCAGCAGTTCTGAGTTAGCGGGGGGTATAGCGAGCAGGCAGTACTTC; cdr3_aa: CASSSELAGGIASRQYF
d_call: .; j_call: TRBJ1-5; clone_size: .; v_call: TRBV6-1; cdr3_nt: TGTGCCAGCAGTGAAATTGCGGGGGGACAGCCCCAGCATTTT; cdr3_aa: CASSEIAGGQPQHF
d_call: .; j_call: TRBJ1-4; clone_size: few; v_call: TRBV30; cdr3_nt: TGTGCCTGGAGGCAGGGGAAATGGAATGAAAAACTGTTTTTT; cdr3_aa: CAWRQGKWNEKLFF
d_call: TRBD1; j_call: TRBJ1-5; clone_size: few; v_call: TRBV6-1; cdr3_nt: TGTGCCAGCAGCATAGGACAGGGAAAACGCCGTAAAAATGATCAGCCCCAGCATTTT; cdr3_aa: CASSIGQGKRRKNDQPQHF
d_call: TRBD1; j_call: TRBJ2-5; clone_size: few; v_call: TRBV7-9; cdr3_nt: TGTGCCAGCAGCGAAACAGGGGGCTTAGTGACCCAGTACTTC; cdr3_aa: CASSETGGLVTQYF
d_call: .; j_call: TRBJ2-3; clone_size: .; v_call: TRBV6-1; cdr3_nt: TGTGCCAGCAGTCCTCCCGGGGGCGCAGATACGCAGTATTTT; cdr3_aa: CASSPPGGADTQYF
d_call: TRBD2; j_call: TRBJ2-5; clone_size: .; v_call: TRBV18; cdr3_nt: TGTGCCAGCTCTCTAGATAGCGGGGGACAAGAGACCCAGTACTTC; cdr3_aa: CASSLDSGGQETQYF
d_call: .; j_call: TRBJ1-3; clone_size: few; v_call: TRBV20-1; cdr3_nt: TGCAGTGCTAGAGTTCCGGGACCTGGAAACACCATATATTTT; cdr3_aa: CSARVPGPGNTIYF
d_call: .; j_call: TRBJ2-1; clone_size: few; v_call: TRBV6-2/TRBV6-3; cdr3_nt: TGTGCCAGCAGTTACTCCCCCGGAGGGGTTAGCTACAATGAGCAGTTCTTC; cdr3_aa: CASSYSPGGVSYNEQFF
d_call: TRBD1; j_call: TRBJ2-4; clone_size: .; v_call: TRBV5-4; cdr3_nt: TGTGCCAGCAGCTTGTCTTCAGGGGGAAGGAACATTCAGTACTTC; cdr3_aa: CASSLSSGGRNIQYF
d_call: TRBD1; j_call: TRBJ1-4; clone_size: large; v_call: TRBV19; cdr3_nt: TGTGCCAGTAGTATAGGAAGACAGGGCATAGGCGAAAAACTGTTTTTT; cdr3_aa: CASSIGRQGIGEKLFF
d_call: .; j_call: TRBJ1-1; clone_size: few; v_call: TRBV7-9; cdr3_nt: TGTGCCAGCAGCCCCGGAGGGTATAGAGCTTTCTTT; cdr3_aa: CASSPGGYRAFF
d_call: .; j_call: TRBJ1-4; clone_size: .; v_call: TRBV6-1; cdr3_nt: TGTGCCAGCACTATTACAGGTTTAGGGGAAAAACTGTTTTTT; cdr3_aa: CASTITGLGEKLFF
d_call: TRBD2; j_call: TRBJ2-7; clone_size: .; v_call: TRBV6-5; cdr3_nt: TGTGCCAGCAGTTACGGCGGGGGGACAACAACCTACGAGCAGTACTTC; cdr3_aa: CASSYGGGTTTYEQYF
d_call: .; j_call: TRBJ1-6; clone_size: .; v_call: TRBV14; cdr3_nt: TGTGCCAGCAGACCGCAGGGGAATAATTCACCCCTCCACTTT; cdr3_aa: CASRPQGNNSPLHF
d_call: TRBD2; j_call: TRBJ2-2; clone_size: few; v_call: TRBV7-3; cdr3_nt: TGTGCCAGCAAACTAGCGGGGGGGCCGCGGACCGGGGAGCTGTTTTTT; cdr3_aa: CASKLAGGPRTGELFF
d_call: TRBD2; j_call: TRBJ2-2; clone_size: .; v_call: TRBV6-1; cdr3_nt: TGTGCCAGCAGAGTAACTAGCGGGGGGGCCGGGACCGGGGAGCTGTTTTTT; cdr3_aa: CASRVTSGGAGTGELFF
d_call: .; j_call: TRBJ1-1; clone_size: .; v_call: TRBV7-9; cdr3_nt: TGTGCCAGCAGGGAGGGGGAAACTGAAGCTTTCTTT; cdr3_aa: CASREGETEAFF
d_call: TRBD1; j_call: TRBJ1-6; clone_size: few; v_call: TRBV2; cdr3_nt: TGTGCCAGCAGTAGACAGGGCCCATCTAATTCACCCCTCCACTTT; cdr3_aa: CASSRQGPSNSPLHF